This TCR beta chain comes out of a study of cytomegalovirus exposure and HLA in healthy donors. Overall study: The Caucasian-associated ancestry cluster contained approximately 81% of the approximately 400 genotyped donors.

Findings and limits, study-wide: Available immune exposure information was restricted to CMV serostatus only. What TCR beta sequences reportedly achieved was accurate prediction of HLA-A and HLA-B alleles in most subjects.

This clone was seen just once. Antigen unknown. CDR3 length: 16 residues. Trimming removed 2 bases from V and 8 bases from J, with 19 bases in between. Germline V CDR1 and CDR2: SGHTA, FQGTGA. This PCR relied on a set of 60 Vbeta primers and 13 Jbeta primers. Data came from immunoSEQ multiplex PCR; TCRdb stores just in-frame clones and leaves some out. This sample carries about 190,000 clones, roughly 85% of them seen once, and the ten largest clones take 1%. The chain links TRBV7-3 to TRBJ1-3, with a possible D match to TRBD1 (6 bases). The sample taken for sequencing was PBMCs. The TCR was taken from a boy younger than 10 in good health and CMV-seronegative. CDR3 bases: TGTGCCAGCAGCTTACCCACAGGGATTTTCGCAGACACCATATATTTT. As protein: CASSLPTGIFADTIYF.